This T cell receptor (beta chain) originates from a study of cytomegalovirus exposure and HLA in healthy donors. Trimming took off 3 bases at V and 5 bases at J, with 5 bases between the two ends. Germline V lookup: CDR1 MNHEY, CDR2 SMNVEV (reference sequence). The CDR3 covers 12 residues. Primers: 60 Vbeta forward and 13 Jbeta reverse. Sequencing was performed with immunoSEQ multiplex PCR; in TCRdb, only in-frame clones are kept and a portion is missing. The table records about 140,000 clones, roughly four fifths of them present only once. J is TRBJ1-5 and V is TRBV27; perhaps TRBD1 as D (5 bases). Sequencing input: PBMCs. The origin of this receptor is a female donor in good health and CMV-seronegative. The chain's CDR3 is CASSFRDQPQHF. DNA of the CDR3: TGTGCCAGCAGTTTCAGGGATCAGCCCCAGCATTTT.